The T cell receptor (beta chain) described here comes from a study of regulatory dendritic cells for organ transplantation. Study observations and caveats: Memory CD8+ clonal expansion seemed more limited with regulatory than mature dendritic cells. Alloreactive memory CD8+ T cell pools varied considerably between individuals.

To note about this clone: The antigen remains undetermined.

Naive CD45RA+ and memory CD45RO+ CD4+ or CD8+ T cells were FACS-sorted. Sequencing was performed with immunoSEQ multiplex PCR; in TCRdb, only in-frame clones are kept and a portion is missing. In the table there are fewer than 40,000 clones, approximately 91% of which are singletons. Germline V gives CDR1 SGHTA, CDR2 FQGTGA. Trimming removed 5 bases from V and 7 bases from J; junction bases left unmatched: 4. CDR3 length equals 13 residues. The sample consisted of naive CD4+ T cells from blood. Subset reported: CD45RA+ naive T cells. The sequence derives from a human donor in good health. V is TRBV7-3 and J is TRBJ2-1; 8 nucleotides line up with TRBD2. The CDR3 region is CASSPGGRNEQFF. The CDR3, as DNA: TGTGCCAGCAGCCCGGGGGGGAGGAATGAGCAGTTCTTC.